A single sample gave rise to the 11 T cell receptor beta chains below, sequenced in a study of T cells in Graves' hyperthyroidism and ophthalmopathy. RNA transcripts were the template for amplifying TCR beta CDR3 regions. Using the HTBI primer set, a first-round RT-PCR was run on the TCR CDR3. TCRdb reanalysed the multiplex PCR reads using MiXCR and keeps one entry per CDR3 protein. The top ten clones hold less than 20% of a sample with 300,000 to 450,000 distinct CDR3 sequences, about 14% of them seen once. The sequenced sample consisted of blood. The receptors were sampled from a woman younger than 45 with Graves' ophthalmopathy.

This clonotype was counted at least ten times. The V call is TRBV7-8, the J call TRBJ1-5; D call uncertain. CDR1 is SGHVS, CDR2 FQNEAQ, per germline. V was pared by 5 bases and J by 5 bases, with 19 bases between. The CDR3 is made up of 16 amino acids. DNA of the CDR3: TGTGCCAGCAGCCGAGTCGCAGGAGCCTACGATCAGCCCCAGCATTTT. Its translation: CASSRVAGAYDQPQHF.

This clonotype was observed a handful of times. This chain uses TRBV5-1 with TRBJ1-1; D remains unclear. The germline V and J ends were trimmed by 1 base and 3 bases, with 13 bases remaining between them. The CDR3 extends over 15 amino acids. The germline gives CDR1 SGHRS, CDR2 YFSETQ. The CDR3 nucleotides are TGCGCCAGCAGCTTGTACTTCGAATCGTACACTGAAGCTTTCTTT. Its translation: CASSLYFESYTEAFF. Drawing the rest from reference TRBV5-1 and TRBJ1-1, the complete variable domain is KAGVTQTPRYLIKTRGQQVTLSCSPISGHRSVSWYQQTPGQGLQFLFEYFSETQRNKGNFPGRFSGRQFSNSRSEMNVSTLELGDSALYLCASSLYFESYTEAFFGQGTRLTVV.

This clonotype was counted at least ten times. The rearrangement joins TRBV2 to TRBJ2-5; D not certain. This CDR3 comprises 14 residues. Germline-derived CDR1 and CDR2 are SNHLY and FYNNEI. V was trimmed by 5 bases and J by 3 bases, leaving 13 bases between them. The DNA for the CDR3 is TGTGCCAGCAGTTCAGACTGGGTCGAAGAGACCCAGTACTTC. It is translated as CASSSDWVEETQYF.

Of note for this clonotype: This likely comes from a read error, as the CDR3 has no conserved phenylalanine or tryptophan at its end. The chain recombines TRBV9 with TRBJ1-1; the D is unclear. Germline CDR1 SGDLS, CDR2 YYNGEE. The length of the CDR3 is 15 residues. Trimming shortened V by 0 bases and J by 0 bases, and 9 bases separated the two germline ends. This CDR3 is CASSVGTGMNTEAFL. Written as DNA, the CDR3 is TGTGCCAGCAGCGTAGGGACGGGAATGAACACTGAAGCTTTCCTT.

This clonotype was seen ten or more times. This chain connects TRBV30 to TRBJ1-1; 11 bases line up with TRBD1. CDR3 length: 14 residues. CDR1 is GTSNPN, CDR2 SVGIG, per germline (reference sequence). J lost 6 bases, V lost 3 bases, and 6 bases had no gene match. Here the CDR3 DNA reads TGTGCCTGGAGCCAGGGACAGGGGGTATCTGAAGCTTTCTTT. Translation gives CAWSQGQGVSEAFF.

Many counts were recorded for this clonotype. The chain employs TRBV6-1 and TRBJ2-1; no reliable D call. CDR3 length: 15 amino acids. The V gene lost 6 bases and the J gene lost 3 bases, with 15 bases spanning the gap. The germline gives CDR1 MNHNS, CDR2 SASEGT. As DNA, the CDR3 is TGTGCCAGCAGCCCAGGATGGGAATTCTACAATGAGCAGTTCTTC. As protein: CASSPGWEFYNEQFF.

This clonotype was recorded at least ten times. The chain is built from TRBV7-8 and TRBJ2-7; D unclear. V was cut by 5 bases and J by 0 bases, with 11 bases left in between. CDR1 SGHVS and CDR2 FQNEAQ come from the germline V gene. The CDR3 runs to 14 residues. CDR3 sequence reads: CASSHDTISYEQYF. Here the CDR3 DNA reads TGTGCCAGCAGCCATGACACAATCTCCTACGAGCAGTACTTC.

This clonotype was observed a handful of times. This chain joins TRBV19 and TRBJ2-1; D gene unclear. CDR1 LNHDA and CDR2 SQIVND come from the germline V gene (reference sequence). The V end was cut by 0 bases, the J end by 2 bases, with 11 bases between. This CDR3 is built from 16 residues. CDR3 protein: CASSIDPRRAYNEQFF. In nucleotides, the CDR3 is TGTGCCAGTAGTATAGACCCGAGGAGAGCCTACAATGAGCAGTTCTTC. The whole variable domain, filled in from reference TRBV19 and TRBJ2-1, reads DGGITQSPKYLFRKEGQNVTLSCEQNLNHDAMYWYRQDPGQGLRLIYYSQIVNDFQKGDIAEGYSVSREKKESFPLTVTSAQKNPTAFYLCASSIDPRRAYNEQFFGPGTRLTVL.

This clonotype was detected ten times or more. V and J are TRBV2 and TRBJ2-1, with 11 bases aligning to TRBD2. Unmatched junction bases numbered 0, after V lost 0 bases and J lost 2 bases. In germline, CDR1 is SNHLY, CDR2 FYNNEI. The CDR3 runs 16 residues. CDR3 protein: CASSEALAGAYNEQFF. The CDR3 nucleotides are TGTGCCAGCAGTGAAGCACTAGCGGGGGCCTACAATGAGCAGTTCTTC.

The chain joins TRBV9 to TRBJ2-1; D ambiguous. This CDR3 spans 15 amino acids. The germline V gene has CDR1 SGDLS and CDR2 YYNGEE. Trimming left V 0 bases short and J 2 bases short, with 9 bases between. The CDR3 protein is CASSVEGSAYNEQFF. CDR3 in DNA: TGTGCCAGCAGCGTAGAGGGCAGCGCCTACAATGAGCAGTTCTTC.

This clonotype was observed many times. The chain employs TRBV15 and TRBJ2-7; no clear D. Per germline, CDR1 LNHNV and CDR2 YYDKDF (reference sequence). The CDR3 runs 12 residues. Between the trimmed V and J ends, which lost 0 bases and 4 bases, there was a span of 4 bases. The CDR3, as DNA: TGTGCCACCAGCAGAGAGGAATACGAGCAGTACTTC. It codes for CATSREEYEQYF. The whole variable domain, remainder taken from reference TRBV15 and TRBJ2-7, is DAMVIQNPRYQVTQFGKPVTLSCSQTLNHNVMYWYQQKSSQAPKLLFHYYDKDFNNEADTPDNFQSRRPNTSFCFLDIRSPGLGDTAMYLCATSREEYEQYFGPGTRLTVT.